Listed below are T cell receptor beta chains from one sample, sequenced in a study of cytomegalovirus exposure and HLA in healthy donors. Sequencing was performed with immunoSEQ multiplex PCR; in TCRdb, only in-frame clones are kept and a portion is missing. In all, the sample yields 35,000 to 45,000 clones. Source material: PBMCs. All receptors derive from a man aged 40-49 years in good health and CMV-seropositive. Each CDR3 is given with its conserved first and last residue. D genes are given only for firm matches.

d_gene	v_gene	j_gene	CDR3aa	CDR3nt
NA	TRBV19	TRBJ2-7	CASSLPTGNSYEQYF	TGTGCCAGTAGTCTTCCTACAGGGAACTCCTACGAGCAGTACTTC
NA	TRBV5-6	TRBJ1-1	CASSLERGRSRPKDTEAFF	TGTGCCAGCAGCCTGGAAAGGGGCAGGAGCAGGCCGAAGGACACTGAAGCTTTCTTT
NA	TRBV7-2	TRBJ1-4	CASSLVPDEKLFF	TGTGCCAGCAGCTTAGTTCCCGATGAAAAACTGTTTTTT
TRBD1	TRBV7-2	TRBJ1-4	CASSAGQGVTNEKLFF	TGTGCCAGCAGCGCCGGACAGGGGGTAACTAATGAAAAACTGTTTTTT
NA	TRBV6-6	TRBJ2-1	CASSYAQRAYNEQFF	TGTGCCAGCAGTTACGCCCAGCGGGCTTACAATGAGCAGTTCTTC
NA	TRBV27	TRBJ1-5	CASSLHGGLSNQPQHF	TGTGCCAGCAGTTTACACGGGGGGCTGAGCAATCAGCCCCAGCATTTT
TRBD1	TRBV5-8	TRBJ1-4	CASSLGTATIATNEKLFF	TGTGCCAGCAGCCTAGGGACAGCCACTATTGCAACTAATGAAAAACTGTTTTTT
NA	TRBV7-9	TRBJ1-2	CASGGSNYGYTF	TGTGCCAGCGGCGGATCTAACTATGGCTACACCTTC
NA	TRBV7-9	TRBJ1-1	CASSLREAGEAFF	TGTGCCAGCAGCCTCCGGGAAGCAGGTGAAGCTTTCTTT
NA	TRBV18	TRBJ2-7	CASSNYGDSHEQYF	TGTGCCAGCTCTAACTACGGGGATTCCCACGAGCAGTACTTC
TRBD1	TRBV7-9	TRBJ2-4	CASSGGQGMDIQYF	TGTGCCAGCAGCGGGGGACAGGGGATGGACATTCAGTACTTC
NA	TRBV6-5	TRBJ1-5	CASSRVGGGNQPQHF	TGTGCCAGCAGCCGGGTCGGGGGAGGCAATCAGCCCCAGCATTTT
NA	TRBV30	TRBJ1-1	CAWSSSTQGHTEAFF	TGTGCCTGGAGCTCCTCTACGCAGGGGCACACTGAAGCTTTCTTT
TRBD1	TRBV7-9	TRBJ2-7	CASSPTGGTYEQYF	TGTGCCAGCAGCCCGACAGGGGGTACCTACGAGCAGTACTTC
NA	TRBV19	TRBJ1-5	CASSIVLGAPQPQHF	TGTGCCAGTAGTATAGTGTTAGGGGCCCCACAGCCCCAGCATTTT
TRBD1	TRBV30	TRBJ1-2	CAWSDRGLVGYTF	TGTGCCTGGAGCGACAGGGGGTTGGTTGGCTACACCTTC
NA	TRBV10-3	TRBJ2-3	CAISELSKGGRAADTQYF	TGTGCCATCAGTGAGCTCTCAAAGGGGGGGAGGGCTGCAGATACGCAGTATTTT
TRBD2	TRBV2	TRBJ2-7	CASNPSGNSYEQYF	TGTGCCAGCAACCCTAGCGGGAACTCCTACGAGCAGTACTTC
NA	TRBV11-3	TRBJ2-7	CASGLVGYEQYF	TGTGCCAGCGGGTTAGTCGGCTACGAGCAGTACTTC
NA	TRBV5-1	TRBJ2-3	CASRQGVSTDTQYF	TGCGCCAGCCGCCAAGGGGTTAGTACAGATACGCAGTATTTT
NA	TRBV19	TRBJ1-4	CASSARDEKLFF	TGTGCCAGCTCAGCGAGGGATGAAAAACTGTTTTTT
NA	TRBV6-6	TRBJ2-3	CASREGGTDTQYF	TGTGCCAGCAGAGAGGGGGGCACAGATACGCAGTATTTT
NA	TRBV7-3	TRBJ2-1	CASSLSGMDYNEQFF	TGTGCCAGCAGCTTGTCGGGGATGGACTACAATGAGCAGTTCTTC
TRBD2	TRBV18	TRBJ2-7	CASSRTSGSYEQYF	TGTGCCAGCTCTCGGACTAGCGGGAGCTACGAGCAGTACTTC
NA	TRBV19	TRBJ1-2	CASSIRQGGSYGYTF	TGTGCCAGTAGTATAAGGCAGGGAGGGAGCTATGGCTACACCTTC